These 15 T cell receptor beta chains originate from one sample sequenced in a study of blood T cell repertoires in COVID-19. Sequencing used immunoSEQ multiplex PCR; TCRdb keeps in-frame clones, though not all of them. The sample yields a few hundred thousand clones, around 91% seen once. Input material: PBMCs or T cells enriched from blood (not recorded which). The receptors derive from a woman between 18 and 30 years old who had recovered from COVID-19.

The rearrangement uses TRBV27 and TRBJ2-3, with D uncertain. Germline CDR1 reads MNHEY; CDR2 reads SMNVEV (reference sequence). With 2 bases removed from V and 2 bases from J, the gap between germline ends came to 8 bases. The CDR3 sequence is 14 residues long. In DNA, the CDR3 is TGTGCCAGCAGTTTAGTCACTACCACAGATACGCAGTATTTT. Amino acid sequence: CASSLVTTTDTQYF.

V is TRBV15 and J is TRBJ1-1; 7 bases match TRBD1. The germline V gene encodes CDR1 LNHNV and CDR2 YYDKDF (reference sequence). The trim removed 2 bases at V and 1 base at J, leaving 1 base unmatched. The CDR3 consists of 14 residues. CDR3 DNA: TGTGCCACCAGCAGAAGACAGGGGAACACTGAAGCTTTCTTT. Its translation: CATSRRQGNTEAFF. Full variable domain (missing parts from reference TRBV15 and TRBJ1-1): DAMVIQNPRYQVTQFGKPVTLSCSQTLNHNVMYWYQQKSSQAPKLLFHYYDKDFNNEADTPDNFQSRRPNTSFCFLDIRSPGLGDTAMYLCATSRRQGNTEAFFGQGTRLTVV.

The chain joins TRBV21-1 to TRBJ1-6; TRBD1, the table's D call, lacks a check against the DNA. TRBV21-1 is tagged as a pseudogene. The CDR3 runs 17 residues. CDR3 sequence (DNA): TGTGCCAGCAGCAAAAGGGGGGACAGGGAAGGAGATTCACCCCTCCACTTT. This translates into CASSKRGDREGDSPLHF.

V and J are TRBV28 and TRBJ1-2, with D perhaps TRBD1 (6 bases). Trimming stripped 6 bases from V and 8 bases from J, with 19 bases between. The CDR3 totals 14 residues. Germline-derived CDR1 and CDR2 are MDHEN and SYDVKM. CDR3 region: CASRPGQRAGGYTF. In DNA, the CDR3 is TGTGCCAGCAGGCCGGGACAAAGGGCTGGGGGCTACACCTTC.

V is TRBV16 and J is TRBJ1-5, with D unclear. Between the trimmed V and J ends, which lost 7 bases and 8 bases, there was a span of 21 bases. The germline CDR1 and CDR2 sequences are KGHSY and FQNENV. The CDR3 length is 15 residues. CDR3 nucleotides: TGTGCCAGCACTGGTCAACTGGGAGCGCACAAGCCCCAGCATTTT. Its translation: CASTGQLGAHKPQHF.

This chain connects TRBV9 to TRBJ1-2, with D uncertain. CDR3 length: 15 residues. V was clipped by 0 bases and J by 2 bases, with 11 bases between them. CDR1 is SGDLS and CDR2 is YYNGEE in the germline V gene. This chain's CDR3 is CASSVGGGINYGYTF. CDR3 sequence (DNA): TGTGCCAGCAGCGTAGGTGGCGGGATAAACTATGGCTACACCTTC.

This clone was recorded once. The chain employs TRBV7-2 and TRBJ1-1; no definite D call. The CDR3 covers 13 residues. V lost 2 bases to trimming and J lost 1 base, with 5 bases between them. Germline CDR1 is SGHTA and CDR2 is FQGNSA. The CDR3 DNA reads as TGTGCCAGCAGCTTATGGGCGAACACTGAAGCTTTCTTT. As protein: CASSLWANTEAFF.

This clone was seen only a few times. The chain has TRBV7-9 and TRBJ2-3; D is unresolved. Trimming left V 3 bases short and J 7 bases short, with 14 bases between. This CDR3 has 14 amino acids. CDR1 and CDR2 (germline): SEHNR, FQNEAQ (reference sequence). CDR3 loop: CASSLGRASNTQYF. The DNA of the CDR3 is TGTGCCAGCAGCTTGGGCAGAGCCTCGAATACGCAGTATTTT.

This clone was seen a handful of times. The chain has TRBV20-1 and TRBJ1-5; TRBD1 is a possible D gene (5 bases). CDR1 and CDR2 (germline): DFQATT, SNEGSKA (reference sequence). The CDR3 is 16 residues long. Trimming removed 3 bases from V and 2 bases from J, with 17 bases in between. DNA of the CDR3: TGCAGTGCTAGTATCCCGAGGTGGGGGGGCAATCAGCCCCAGCATTTT. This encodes CSASIPRWGGNQPQHF.

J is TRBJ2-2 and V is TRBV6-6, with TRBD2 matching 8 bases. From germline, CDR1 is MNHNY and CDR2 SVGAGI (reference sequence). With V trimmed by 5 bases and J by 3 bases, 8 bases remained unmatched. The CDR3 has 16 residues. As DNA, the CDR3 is TGTGCCAGCAGTCGACCCACAGCGGGGGACACCGGGGAGCTGTTTTTT. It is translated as CASSRPTAGDTGELFF.

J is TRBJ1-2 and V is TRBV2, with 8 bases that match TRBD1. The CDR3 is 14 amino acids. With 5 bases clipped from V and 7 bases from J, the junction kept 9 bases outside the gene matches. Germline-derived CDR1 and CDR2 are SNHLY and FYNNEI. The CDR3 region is CASSLTRTGPGYTF. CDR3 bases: TGTGCCAGCAGTCTCACACGGACAGGGCCTGGCTACACCTTC. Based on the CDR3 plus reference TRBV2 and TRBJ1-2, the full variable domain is EPEVTQTPSHQVTQMGQEVILRCVPISNHLYFYWYRQILGQKVEFLVSFYNNEISEKSEIFDDQFSVERPDGSNFTLKIRSTKLEDSAMYFCASSLTRTGPGYTFGSGTRLTVV.

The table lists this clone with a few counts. The CDR3 loop reads CASSPAGVTDTQYF. The DNA of the CDR3 is TGTGCCAGCTCGCCAGCGGGGGTCACAGATACGCAGTATTTT. The chain carries TRBV18 and TRBJ2-3; 8 bases agree with TRBD2. Germline CDR1 KGHSH, CDR2 LQKENI. CDR3 length equals 14 residues. Germline trimming cut 6 bases from V and 2 bases from J; bases unmatched to any gene: 4.

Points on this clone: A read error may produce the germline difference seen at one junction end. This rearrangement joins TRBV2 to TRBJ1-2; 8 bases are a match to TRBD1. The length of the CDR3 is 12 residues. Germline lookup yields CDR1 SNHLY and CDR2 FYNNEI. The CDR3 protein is CASSEGTGRLAF. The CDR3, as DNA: TGTGCCAGCAGTGAGGGGACAGGAAGACTCGCCTTC.

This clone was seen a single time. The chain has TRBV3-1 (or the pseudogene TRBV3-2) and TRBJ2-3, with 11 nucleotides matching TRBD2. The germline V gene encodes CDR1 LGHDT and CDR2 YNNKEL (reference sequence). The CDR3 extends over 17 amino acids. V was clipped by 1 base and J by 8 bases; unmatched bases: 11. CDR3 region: CASSQGLAGSELGTQYF. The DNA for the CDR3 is TGTGCCAGCAGCCAAGGACTAGCGGGGTCGGAATTGGGTACGCAGTATTTT.

DNA of the CDR3: TGCGCCAGCAGCTTGGGCAGGGAGGGGAACACTGAAGCTTTCTTT. Translated: CASSLGREGNTEAFF. The chain couples TRBV5-1 to TRBJ1-1; perhaps TRBD1 as D (5 bases). There are 15 residues in the CDR3. The V end was cut by 0 bases, the J end by 1 base, with 10 bases between. Germline V gene data show CDR1 as SGHRS and CDR2 as YFSETQ.